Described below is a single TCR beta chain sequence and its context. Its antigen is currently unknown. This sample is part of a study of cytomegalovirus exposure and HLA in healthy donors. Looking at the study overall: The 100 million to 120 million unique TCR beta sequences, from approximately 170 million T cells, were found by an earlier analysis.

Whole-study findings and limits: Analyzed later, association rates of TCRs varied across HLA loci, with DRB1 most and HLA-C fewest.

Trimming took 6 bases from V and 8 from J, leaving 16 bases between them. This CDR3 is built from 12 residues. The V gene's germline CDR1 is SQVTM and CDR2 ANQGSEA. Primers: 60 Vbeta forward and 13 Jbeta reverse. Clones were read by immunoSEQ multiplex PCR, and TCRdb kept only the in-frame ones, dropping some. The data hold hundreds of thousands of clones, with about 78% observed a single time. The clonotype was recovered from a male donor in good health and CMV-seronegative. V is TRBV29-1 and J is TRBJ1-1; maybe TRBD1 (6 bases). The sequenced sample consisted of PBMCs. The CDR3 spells CSVLRGGPEAFF. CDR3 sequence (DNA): TGCAGCGTCCTAAGGGGGGGACCGGAAGCTTTCTTT. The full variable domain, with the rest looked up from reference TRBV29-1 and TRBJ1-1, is SAVISQKPSRDICQRGTSLTIQCQVDSQVTMMFWYRQQPGQSLTLIATANQGSEATYESGFVIDKFPISRPNLTFSTLTVSNMSPEDSSIYLCSVLRGGPEAFFGQGTRLTVV.